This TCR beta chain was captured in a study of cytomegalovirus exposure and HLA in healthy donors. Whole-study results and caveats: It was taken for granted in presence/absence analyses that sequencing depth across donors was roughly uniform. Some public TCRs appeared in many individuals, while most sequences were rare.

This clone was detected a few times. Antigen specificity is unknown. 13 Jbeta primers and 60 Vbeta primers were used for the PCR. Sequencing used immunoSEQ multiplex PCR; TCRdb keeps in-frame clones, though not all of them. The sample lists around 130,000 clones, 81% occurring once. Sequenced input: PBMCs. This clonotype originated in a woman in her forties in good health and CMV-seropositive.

In nucleotides, the CDR3 is TGCGCCAGCAGCTTGGGACAGAGCTCATATACGCAGTATTTT. Translating it yields CASSLGQSSYTQYF. J is TRBJ2-3 and V is TRBV5-1; possibly TRBD1 for D (5 bases). Trimming cost V 0 bases and J 7 bases, with 12 bases left between them. The CDR3 is made up of 14 amino acids. The germline gives CDR1 SGHRS, CDR2 YFSETQ.